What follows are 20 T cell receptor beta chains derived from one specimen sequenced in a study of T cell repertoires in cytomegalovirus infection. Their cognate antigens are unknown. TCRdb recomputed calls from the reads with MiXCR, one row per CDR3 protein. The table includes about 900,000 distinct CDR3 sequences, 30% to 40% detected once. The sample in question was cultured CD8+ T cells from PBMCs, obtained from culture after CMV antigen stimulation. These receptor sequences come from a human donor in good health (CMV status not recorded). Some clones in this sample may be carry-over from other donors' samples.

The CDR3 sequence is CASSEIRGPAAFF. The CDR3 nucleotides are TGTGCCAGCAGCGAAATCAGGGGCCCTGCAGCTTTCTTT. The rearrangement joins TRBV27 to TRBJ1-1, with D perhaps matching TRBD1 (6 bases). Germline CDR1 is MNHEY and CDR2 is SMNVEV (reference sequence). V was pared by 6 bases and J by 10 bases, with 18 bases between. This CDR3 comprises 13 residues.

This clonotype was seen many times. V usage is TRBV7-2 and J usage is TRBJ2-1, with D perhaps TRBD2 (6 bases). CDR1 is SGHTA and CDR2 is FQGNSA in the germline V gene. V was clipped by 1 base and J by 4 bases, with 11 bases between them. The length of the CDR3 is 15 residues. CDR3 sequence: CASSLELAPYNEQFF. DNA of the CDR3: TGTGCCAGCAGCTTAGAGCTAGCGCCTTACAATGAGCAGTTCTTC.

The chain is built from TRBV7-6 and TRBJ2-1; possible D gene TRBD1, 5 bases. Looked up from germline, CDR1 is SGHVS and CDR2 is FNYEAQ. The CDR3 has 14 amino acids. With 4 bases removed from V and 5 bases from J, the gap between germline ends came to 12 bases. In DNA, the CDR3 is TGTGCCAGCAGCTATATAGGGGTCGACAATGAGCAGTTCTTC. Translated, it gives CASSYIGVDNEQFF.

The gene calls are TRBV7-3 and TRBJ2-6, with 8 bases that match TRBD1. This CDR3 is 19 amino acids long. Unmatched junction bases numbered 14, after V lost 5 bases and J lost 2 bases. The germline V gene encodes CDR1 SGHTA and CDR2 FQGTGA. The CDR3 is CASSPSGTGLLPGANVLTF. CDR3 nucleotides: TGTGCCAGCAGCCCAAGTGGGACAGGACTCCTACCTGGGGCCAACGTCCTGACTTTC.

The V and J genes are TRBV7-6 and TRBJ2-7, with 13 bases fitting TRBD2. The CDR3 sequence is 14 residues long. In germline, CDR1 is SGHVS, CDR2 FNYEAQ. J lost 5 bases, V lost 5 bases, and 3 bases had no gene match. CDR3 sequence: CASSPGLAGDEQYV. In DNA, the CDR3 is TGTGCCAGCAGCCCCGGACTAGCGGGGGACGAGCAGTACGTC.

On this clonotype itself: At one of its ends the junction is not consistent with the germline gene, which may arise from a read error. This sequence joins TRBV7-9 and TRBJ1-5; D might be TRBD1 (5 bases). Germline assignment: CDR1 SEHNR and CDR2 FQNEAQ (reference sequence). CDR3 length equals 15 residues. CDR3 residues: CTSSLATKGDQPQHF. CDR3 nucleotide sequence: TGTACCAGCAGCTTAGCGACGAAAGGGGATCAGCCCCAGCATTTT.

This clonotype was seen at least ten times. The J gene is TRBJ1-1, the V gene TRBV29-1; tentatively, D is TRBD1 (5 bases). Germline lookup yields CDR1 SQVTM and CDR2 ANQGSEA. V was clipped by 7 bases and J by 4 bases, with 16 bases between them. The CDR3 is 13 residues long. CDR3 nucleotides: TGCAGCGCTTACCGGGGTGGGGGCACTGAAGCTTTCTTT. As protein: CSAYRGGGTEAFF. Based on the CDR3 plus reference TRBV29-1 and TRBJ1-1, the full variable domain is SAVISQKPSRDICQRGTSLTIQCQVDSQVTMMFWYRQQPGQSLTLIATANQGSEATYESGFVIDKFPISRPNLTFSTLTVSNMSPEDSSIYLCSAYRGGGTEAFFGQGTRLTVV.

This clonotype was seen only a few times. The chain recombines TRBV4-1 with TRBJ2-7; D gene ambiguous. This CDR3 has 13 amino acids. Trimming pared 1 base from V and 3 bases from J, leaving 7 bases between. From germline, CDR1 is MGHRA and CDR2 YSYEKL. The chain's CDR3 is CASSQAQGYEQYF. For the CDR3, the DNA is TGCGCCAGCAGCCAAGCCCAAGGCTACGAGCAGTACTTC.

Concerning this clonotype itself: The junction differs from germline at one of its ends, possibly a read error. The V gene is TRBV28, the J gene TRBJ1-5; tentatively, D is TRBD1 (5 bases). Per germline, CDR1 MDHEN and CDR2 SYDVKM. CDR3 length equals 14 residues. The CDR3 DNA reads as TGTACCAGCAGTTTAGTGGGGCGCGATCAGCCCCAGCATTTT. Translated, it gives CTSSLVGRDQPQHF. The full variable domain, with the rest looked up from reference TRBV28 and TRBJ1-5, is DVKVTQSSRYLVKRTGEKVFLECVQDMDHENMFWYRQDPGLGLRLIYFSYDVKMKEKGDIPEGYSVSREKKERFSLILESASTNQTSMYLCTSSLVGRDQPQHFGDGTRLSIL.

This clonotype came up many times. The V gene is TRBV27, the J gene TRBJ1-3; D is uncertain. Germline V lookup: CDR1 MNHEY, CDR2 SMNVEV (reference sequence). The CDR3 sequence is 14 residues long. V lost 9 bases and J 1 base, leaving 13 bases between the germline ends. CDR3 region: CASRSGSSGNTIYF. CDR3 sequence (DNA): TGTGCCAGTAGGTCGGGTTCTTCTGGAAACACCATATATTTT.

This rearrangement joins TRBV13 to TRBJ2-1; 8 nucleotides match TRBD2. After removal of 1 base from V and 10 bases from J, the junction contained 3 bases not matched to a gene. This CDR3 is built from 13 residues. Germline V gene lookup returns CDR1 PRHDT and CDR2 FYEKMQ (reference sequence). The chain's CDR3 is CASSLVSGEEQFF. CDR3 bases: TGTGCCAGCAGCTTAGTTAGCGGGGAAGAGCAGTTCTTC.

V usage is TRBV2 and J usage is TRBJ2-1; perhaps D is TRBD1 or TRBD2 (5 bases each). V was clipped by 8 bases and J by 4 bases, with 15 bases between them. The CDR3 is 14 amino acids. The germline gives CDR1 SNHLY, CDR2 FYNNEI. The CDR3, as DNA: TGTGCCAGCGGGGCAGGGACGGTATACAATGAGCAGTTCTTC. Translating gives CASGAGTVYNEQFF.

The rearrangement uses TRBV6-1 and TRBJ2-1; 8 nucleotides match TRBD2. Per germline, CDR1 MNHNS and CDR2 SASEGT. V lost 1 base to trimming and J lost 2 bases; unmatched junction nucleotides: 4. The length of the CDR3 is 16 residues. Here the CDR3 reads CASSEGAGVTYNEQFF. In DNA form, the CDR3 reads TGTGCCAGCAGTGAAGGAGCGGGGGTAACCTACAATGAGCAGTTCTTC.

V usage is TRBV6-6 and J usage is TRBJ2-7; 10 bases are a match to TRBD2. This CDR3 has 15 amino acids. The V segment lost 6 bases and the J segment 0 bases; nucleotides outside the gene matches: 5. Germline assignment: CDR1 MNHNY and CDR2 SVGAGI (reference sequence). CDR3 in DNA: TGTGCCAGCAGCCCTAGCGGGGGAAGCTCCTACGAGCAGTACGTC. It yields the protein CASSPSGGSSYEQYV.

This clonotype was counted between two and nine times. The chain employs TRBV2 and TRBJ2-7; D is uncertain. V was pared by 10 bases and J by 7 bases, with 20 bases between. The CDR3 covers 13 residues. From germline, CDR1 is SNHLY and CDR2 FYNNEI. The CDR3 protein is CAIYEADLREQYF. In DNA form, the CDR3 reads TGTGCCATTTACGAGGCGGACCTTAGAGAGCAGTACTTC.

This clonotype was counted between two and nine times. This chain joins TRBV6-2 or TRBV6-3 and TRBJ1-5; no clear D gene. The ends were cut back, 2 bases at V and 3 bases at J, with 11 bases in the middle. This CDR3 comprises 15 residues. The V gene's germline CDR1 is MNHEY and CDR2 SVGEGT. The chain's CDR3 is CASSYGLGINQPQHF. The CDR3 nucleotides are TGTGCCAGCAGTTACGGTCTAGGGATCAATCAGCCCCAGCATTTT.

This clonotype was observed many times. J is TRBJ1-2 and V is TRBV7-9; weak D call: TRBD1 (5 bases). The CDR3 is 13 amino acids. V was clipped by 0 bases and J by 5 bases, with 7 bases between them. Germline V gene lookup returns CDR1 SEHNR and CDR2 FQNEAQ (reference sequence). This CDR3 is CASSLAGGYGYTF. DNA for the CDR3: TGTGCCAGCAGCTTAGCGGGGGGTTATGGCTACACCTTC.

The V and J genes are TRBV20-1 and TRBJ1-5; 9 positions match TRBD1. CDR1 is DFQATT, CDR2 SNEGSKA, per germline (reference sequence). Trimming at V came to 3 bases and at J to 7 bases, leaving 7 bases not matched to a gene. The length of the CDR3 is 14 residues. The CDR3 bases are TGCAGTGCTAGGCTACAGGGGGCCAGGCAGCCCCAGCATTTT. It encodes CSARLQGARQPQHF.

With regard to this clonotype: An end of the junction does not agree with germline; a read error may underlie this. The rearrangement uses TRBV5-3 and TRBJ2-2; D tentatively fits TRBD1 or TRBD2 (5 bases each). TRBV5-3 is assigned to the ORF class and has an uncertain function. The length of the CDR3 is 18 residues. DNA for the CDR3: TGTGCCAGCAGCTACCGGGACCGCAGGGAGTTTTGCACCGGGGAGCTGTTTTTT. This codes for CASSYRDRREFCTGELFF.

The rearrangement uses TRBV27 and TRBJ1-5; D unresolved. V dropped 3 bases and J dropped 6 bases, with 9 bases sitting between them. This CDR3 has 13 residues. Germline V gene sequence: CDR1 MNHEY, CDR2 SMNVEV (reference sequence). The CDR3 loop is CASSFSTTQPQHF. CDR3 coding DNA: TGTGCCAGCAGTTTCTCGACAACTCAGCCCCAGCATTTT.